The rows below give T cell receptor beta chains drawn from one sample of a study of identical twins. Each CDR3 protein gets one entry after TCRdb re-called the 5' RACE reads with MiXCR. The sample has about 200,000 distinct CDR3 sequences; approximately 5.9% are singletons. The same sample was also used in a study of T cells expressing NK-cell markers.

Sequencing was done on a sample of CD8+ T cells sorted from blood. These receptors all stem from a woman aged 18-35 years in good health. CDR3s include the opening cysteine and the closing phenylalanine or tryptophan. The D gene is left open where the match is weak. Only some rows state a clone size, as once, few, many or a class for expanded clones.

abundance,d_gene,v_gene,j_gene,CDR3aa,CDR3nt
many,-,TRBV5-1,TRBJ1-1,CASSKDAAMNTEAFF,TGCGCCAGCAGCAAGGACGCCGCGATGAACACTGAAGCTTTCTTT
-,-,TRBV6-2/TRBV6-3,TRBJ2-7,CASMGLRTIGYEQYF,TGTGCCAGCATGGGCCTAAGGACGATCGGCTACGAGCAGTACTTC
many,-,TRBV21-1,TRBJ2-7,CASSKAWTGGTYEQYF,TGTGCCAGCAGCAAAGCTTGGACAGGGGGCACCTACGAGCAGTACTTC
few,-,TRBV2,TRBJ2-7,CASNPGINEQYF,TGTGCCAGCAACCCAGGGATAAACGAGCAGTACTTC
-,-,TRBV20-1,TRBJ2-7,CSARDCRGGYEQYF,TGCAGTGCTAGAGATTGCAGGGGTGGCTACGAGCAGTACTTC
many,-,TRBV27,TRBJ2-3,CASSLQGRSHTQYF,TGTGCCAGCAGTTTACAGGGCAGGTCCCATACGCAGTATTTT
-,TRBD2,TRBV9,TRBJ2-1,CASSSVGGRAGNEQFF,TGTGCCAGCAGTTCCGTTGGCGGGAGGGCGGGGAATGAGCAGTTCTTC
few,-,TRBV7-8,TRBJ1-2,CASSLDGGRRGETMANTF,TGTGCCAGCAGCTTAGACGGGGGGCGAAGAGGGGAGACTATGGCTAACACCTTC
many,-,TRBV9,TRBJ1-2,CASSEWGDPNLGYGYTF,TGTGCCAGCAGCGAGTGGGGGGACCCTAACCTTGGCTATGGCTACACCTTC
-,-,TRBV6-5,TRBJ2-3,CASSYVITDTQYF,TGTGCCAGCAGTTACGTAATCACAGATACGCAGTATTTT
-,-,TRBV9,TRBJ1-1,CASSPLVSFTLNTEAFF,TGTGCCAGCAGCCCGCTGGTATCATTCACTTTGAACACTGAAGCTTTCTTT
-,-,TRBV12-3/TRBV12-4,TRBJ1-4,CASSGGRAYEKLFF,TGTGCCAGCAGTGGGGGTCGGGCTTATGAAAAACTGTTTTTT
-,-,TRBV7-2,TRBJ2-1,CASSLGGPTINEQFF,TGTGCCAGCAGCTTAGGGGGACCAACCATAAATGAGCAGTTCTTC